This T cell receptor beta chain derives from a study of shared clonotypes between healthy human individuals. Study-level background: Donors, aged 18 to 49, were a couple of women and three men. Every donor yielded three CD4 naive, three CD4 memory, two CD8 naive and one CD8 memory plate.

Findings and caveats of the study: When compared with the clonotypes that were shared by all four sorted-subset donors, the non-shared clonotypes turned out to have lower generation probabilities. Between a handful of donors, naive CD4 clonotypes were shared at a level of about 5%.

Only in-frame clones appear in the TCRdb table, and some are missing; sequencing was by immunoSEQ multiplex PCR. This sample yields over a million clones, of which around 75% are seen a single time; 1.5% belongs to the top ten. The CDR3 length is 13 residues. Germline CDR1 is LNHDA and CDR2 is SQIVND (reference sequence). The V end was cut by 0 bases, the J end by 10 bases, with 12 bases between. Of note for this clone: What it recognizes is unknown.

The origin of this receptor is a man younger than 30 in good health. V and J are TRBV19 and TRBJ1-1; D not resolved. The sequenced material came from memory CD4+ T cells sorted from blood. The subset here: CD45RA-negative fraction. The CDR3 loop reads CASSIDLYSGAFF. Written as DNA, the CDR3 is TGTGCCAGTAGTATAGATCTGTATAGTGGAGCTTTCTTT.